The 3 T cell receptor beta chains listed next were all sequenced from one sample in a study of neurological immune-mediated disorders. The time point: technical triplicate 2. TCRdb called the 5' RACE reads again in MiXCR, with one record for every CDR3 protein. The data hold roughly 32,000 distinct CDR3 sequences, with more than 10% observed a single time. The sample taken for sequencing was CD4+ T cells from blood. These receptors were obtained from a female donor with HTLV-1-associated myelopathy (HAM/TSP).

This clonotype is labeled medium-sized. The chain couples TRBV3-1 to TRBJ2-5; D not resolved. With 5 bases removed from V and 5 bases from J, the gap between germline ends came to 15 bases. The CDR3 runs 14 residues. The V gene's germline CDR1 is LGHDT and CDR2 YNNKEL (reference sequence). The CDR3 sequence: CASSSDPARETQYF. The DNA of the CDR3 is TGTGCCAGCAGCTCGGACCCGGCAAGGGAGACCCAGTACTTC.

This clonotype is labeled as medium-sized. V gene TRBV20-1 combines with J gene TRBJ2-5, with 8 nucleotides matching TRBD2. V dropped 2 bases and J dropped 5; count of bases not matched to a gene: 4. The CDR3 is 13 residues long. CDR1 and CDR2 (germline): DFQATT, SNEGSKA (reference sequence). This CDR3 is CSARSGGPETQYF. In nucleotides, the CDR3 is TGCAGTGCTAGATCGGGGGGGCCTGAGACCCAGTACTTC.

This clonotype has at least ten counts. Written as DNA, the CDR3 is TGTGCCAGCAGCCCAAGGGGACAGCTTCGCACCGGGGAGCTGTTTTTT. Encoded protein: CASSPRGQLRTGELFF. This chain uses TRBV7-2 with TRBJ2-2, with 7 bases lining up with TRBD1. Germline V gene lookup returns CDR1 SGHTA and CDR2 FQGNSA. J gave up 4 bases and V 5 bases, and 10 bases lay outside the gene matches. This CDR3 spans 16 amino acids.